These 32 T cell receptor beta chains were sequenced from one sample in a study of glioma-infiltrating T cells. Amplification of TCR alpha and beta CDR3 regions from RNA used iRepertoire nested multiplex PCR. TCRdb re-analysed the multiplex PCR reads in MiXCR, keeping a single row per CDR3 protein. The sample includes approximately 120,000 distinct CDR3 sequences, less than 30% of them seen just once. The specimen sequenced was glioma tissue, nonneoplastic brain tissue, or PBMCs (not recorded which). The receptor source for this set is a human donor with low-grade glioma or glioblastoma, undergoing nonglioma brain surgery, or in good health (not recorded which).

The sample holds many counts of this clonotype. V gene TRBV6-1 combines with J gene TRBJ2-5; D gene uncertain. This CDR3 has 11 residues. In germline, CDR1 is MNHNS, CDR2 SASEGT. V shed 6 bases and J shed 2 bases, with 4 bases lying between them. The CDR3 DNA reads TGTGCCAGCAGCGCTCAAGAGACCCAGTACTTC. It encodes CASSAQETQYF.

This clonotype was seen ten or more times. V gene TRBV4-3 combines with J gene TRBJ2-3; no clear D gene. V shed 0 bases and J shed 4 bases, with 8 bases lying between them. This CDR3 comprises 14 residues. Germline V lookup: CDR1 LGHNA, CDR2 YSLEER. CDR3 region: CASSQDLASDTQYF. The DNA of the CDR3 is TGCGCCAGCAGCCAAGATCTTGCCTCAGATACGCAGTATTTT.

About this clonotype: A read error may explain this, as a much larger clone is one base away. The chain combines TRBV4-1 with TRBJ2-1, with D possibly matching TRBD1 (5 bases). V lost 3 bases, J lost 0 bases, and 15 bases lay in between. CDR1 and CDR2 from the germline V gene are MGHRA and YSYEKL. The CDR3 has 17 residues. Here the CDR3 reads CASSQSGQGFSYNEQFF. In DNA form, the CDR3 reads TGCGCCAGCAGCCAGTCTGGCCAGGGTTTCTCCTACAATGAGCAGTTCTTC.

The V and J genes are TRBV29-1 and TRBJ1-1; a possible D gene is TRBD1 (5 bases). The CDR3 consists of 13 residues. Trimming stripped 6 bases from V and 4 bases from J, with 15 bases between. Germline CDR1 reads SQVTM; CDR2 reads ANQGSEA. This CDR3 is CSVEGRLGTEAFF. CDR3 nucleotide sequence: TGCAGCGTAGAGGGGCGATTAGGCACTGAAGCTTTCTTT.

This clonotype has a count of ten or more. V usage is TRBV19 and J usage is TRBJ2-2, with 7 nucleotides matching TRBD1. Germline V lookup: CDR1 LNHDA, CDR2 SQIVND (reference sequence). The CDR3 runs 15 residues. V dropped 4 bases and J dropped 2; count of bases not matched to a gene: 4. The CDR3 DNA reads as TGTGCCAGTAGTACCCGGGACAGAAACACCGGGGAGCTGTTTTTT. It is translated as CASSTRDRNTGELFF.

To note about this clonotype: A read error may explain this, as a much larger clone is one base away. The rearrangement links TRBV7-3 to TRBJ2-3, with D possibly matching TRBD1 (6 bases). V dropped 5 bases and J dropped 2 bases, with 14 bases sitting between them. CDR3 length: 15 residues. CDR1 is SGHTA, CDR2 FQGTGA, per germline. The CDR3, as DNA: TGTGCCAGCAGCGACCTGACAGGCATCACAGATACGCAGTATTTT. Translating gives CASSDLTGITDTQYF.

Details on this clonotype: A read error may be the cause here, since a much bigger clone is one base away. The CDR3 protein is CASSGAGTAFF. CDR3 sequence (DNA): TGTGCCAGTAGTGGGGCAGGGACAGCTTTCTTT. The chain employs TRBV19 and TRBJ1-1; a possible D gene is TRBD1 (5 bases). CDR1 and CDR2 from the germline V gene are LNHDA and SQIVND (reference sequence). The CDR3 runs 11 residues. Trimming took 5 bases from V and 10 from J, leaving 11 bases between them.

This clonotype was seen at least ten times. J is TRBJ1-2 and V is TRBV6-5; TRBD1 aligns across 7 bases. Trimming took 2 bases from V and 4 from J; bases not matched to a gene: 4. Germline CDR1 and CDR2: MNHEY and SVGAGI. The CDR3 runs to 14 residues. CDR3 DNA: TGTGCCAGCAGTTACAACGACAGGGCCTATGGCTACACCTTC. Translating gives CASSYNDRAYGYTF.

This clonotype was picked up many times. This chain uses TRBV28 with TRBJ2-7; 9 positions agree with TRBD2. The CDR3 loop spans 14 amino acids. The germline V gene encodes CDR1 MDHEN and CDR2 SYDVKM. V lost 7 bases to trimming and J lost 3 bases; unmatched junction nucleotides: 7. The CDR3 coding sequence is TGTGCCAGCAAGAATAGCGGGAGTCACTACGAGCAGTACTTC. Its translation is CASKNSGSHYEQYF.

The chain couples TRBV7-9 to TRBJ1-5; 7 bases match TRBD1. Germline V gene sequence: CDR1 SEHNR, CDR2 FQNEAQ (reference sequence). CDR3 length equals 13 residues. Unmatched junction bases numbered 13, after V lost 5 bases and J lost 15 bases. The chain's CDR3 is CASSPRTGQPRHF. CDR3 in DNA: TGTGCCAGCAGCCCCCGGACAGGACAGCCACGGCATTTT.

The gene calls are TRBV15 and TRBJ2-3, with D perhaps TRBD1 (8 bases). The CDR3 has 15 amino acids. V was trimmed by 5 bases and J by 2 bases, leaving 14 bases between them. Germline CDR1 reads LNHNV; CDR2 reads YYDKDF (reference sequence). CDR3 DNA: TGTGCCACCAGCGGGAGGGACAGGCACACAGATACGCAGTATTTT. Translation gives CATSGRDRHTDTQYF.

The V gene is TRBV5-1, the J gene TRBJ1-6, with D maybe TRBD1 (5 bases). The CDR3 loop spans 14 amino acids. Germline CDR1 reads SGHRS; CDR2 reads YFSETQ. Trimming shortened V by 6 bases and J by 7 bases, and 14 bases separated the two germline ends. CDR3 loop: CASTSGTANSPLHF. DNA of the CDR3: TGCGCCAGCACGTCCGGGACGGCGAATTCACCCCTCCACTTT.

The gene calls are TRBV7-3 and TRBJ2-3; a possible D gene is TRBD1 (5 bases). Germline CDR1 is SGHTA and CDR2 is FQGTGA. The CDR3 runs to 14 residues. V gave up 5 bases and J gave up 2 bases, with 11 bases separating them. CDR3 sequence: CASSIPDTTDTQYF. The CDR3 DNA is TGTGCCAGCAGCATTCCGGACACCACAGATACGCAGTATTTT.

For this clonotype: The germline gene is not matched at one end of the junction; a read error may be the cause. This rearrangement joins TRBV27 to TRBJ2-3; TRBD1 is a possible D gene (5 bases). Germline CDR1 MNHEY, CDR2 SMNVEV (reference sequence). This CDR3 comprises 13 residues. The CDR3 sequence: CASSYPVGDTHYF. CDR3 nucleotides: TGTGCCAGCAGTTACCCGGTAGGGGATACGCATTATTTT.

The J gene is TRBJ1-2, the V gene TRBV12-3 or TRBV12-4, with 8 bases identical to TRBD1. This CDR3 is built from 16 residues. The junction had 12 bases not matched to a gene; V was cut back by 5 bases and J by 4 bases. The CDR3 region has the DNA TGTGCCAGCAGTCCCCGCCGGACAGGGCTGGCCTATGGCTACACCTTC. Its protein is CASSPRRTGLAYGYTF.

At least ten counts were recorded for this clonotype. The chain combines TRBV2 with TRBJ2-7; D remains ambiguous. Per the germline V gene, CDR1 is SNHLY and CDR2 is FYNNEI. This CDR3 has 12 residues. V dropped 6 bases and J dropped 6 bases, with 12 bases sitting between them. CDR3 nucleotides: TGTGCCAGCAGCCCCACTACGCTCGAGCAGTACTTC. Its translation: CASSPTTLEQYF. The full variable domain, its missing parts supplied by reference TRBV2 and TRBJ2-7, is EPEVTQTPSHQVTQMGQEVILRCVPISNHLYFYWYRQILGQKVEFLVSFYNNEISEKSEIFDDQFSVERPDGSNFTLKIRSTKLEDSAMYFCASSPTTLEQYFGPGTRLTVT.

This chain joins TRBV5-6 and TRBJ2-1, with D possibly matching TRBD1 (6 bases). The CDR3 spans 16 residues. The V gene lost 4 bases and the J gene lost 1 base, with 15 bases spanning the gap. Germline loops: CDR1 SGHDT, CDR2 YYEEEE. The CDR3 DNA sequence: TGTGCCAGCAGCAGGATGGACAGAATATCCTACAATGAGCAGTTCTTC. Protein: CASSRMDRISYNEQFF.

This clonotype turned up a few times. V gene TRBV12-3 or TRBV12-4 combines with J gene TRBJ2-3; TRBD1 aligns across 9 bases. This CDR3 is 15 amino acids long. V gave up 5 bases and J gave up 0 bases; unmatched junction bases: 3. CDR3 protein: CASSPDRGSTDTQYF. The CDR3 bases are TGTGCCAGCAGTCCCGACAGGGGGAGCACAGATACGCAGTATTTT.

Of note for this clonotype: No conserved phenylalanine or tryptophan is present at the end of the CDR3, so a read error is the likely explanation. CDR3 sequence (DNA): TGTGCCAGCAGTTACTCGAGGGACAGAGCCTACGAGCAGTTCCTC. Its protein is CASSYSRDRAYEQFL. V gene TRBV6-5 combines with J gene TRBJ2-1; 7 bases are shared with TRBD1. CDR1 and CDR2 from the germline V gene are MNHEY and SVGAGI. V was pared by 0 bases and J by 10 bases, with 9 bases of the junction left unmatched. CDR3 length: 15 residues.

The gene calls are TRBV20-1 and TRBJ2-1, with 15 bases fitting TRBD2. The CDR3 is 18 residues long. Losses at the gene ends were 0 bases for V and 9 bases for J; bases not matched to a gene: 12. The germline gives CDR1 DFQATT, CDR2 SNEGSKA (reference sequence). CDR3 loop: CSARDLNGLAGGRGEQFF. CDR3 nucleotides: TGCAGTGCTAGAGATCTTAATGGACTAGCGGGAGGGCGGGGTGAGCAGTTCTTC.

This clonotype was seen repeatedly, ten times or more. J is TRBJ2-3 and V is TRBV18; TRBD2 matches at 7 bases. Trimming removed 1 base from V and 2 bases from J; junction bases left unmatched: 6. The CDR3 extends over 16 amino acids. Looked up from germline, CDR1 is KGHSH and CDR2 is LQKENI. The CDR3 region is CASSPQSGASTDTQYF. CDR3 DNA sequence: TGTGCCAGCTCACCACAAAGCGGGGCTTCCACAGATACGCAGTATTTT. Variable domain in full (rest from reference TRBV18 and TRBJ2-3): NAGVMQNPRHLVRRRGQEARLRCSPMKGHSHVYWYRQLPEEGLKFMVYLQKENIIDESGMPKERFSAEFPKEGPSILRIQQVVRGDSAAYFCASSPQSGASTDTQYFGPGTRLTVL.

This clonotype was observed at least ten times. The rearrangement uses TRBV29-1 and TRBJ1-2; 11 nucleotides align to TRBD1. Germline CDR1 is SQVTM and CDR2 is ANQGSEA. This CDR3 is 13 amino acids long. Trimming took 5 bases from V and 4 from J; bases not matched to a gene: 3. DNA of the CDR3: TGCAGCGTTCGGACAGGGGGCGGCTATGGCTACACCTTC. This translates into CSVRTGGGYGYTF. Looking up the rest from reference TRBV29-1 and TRBJ1-2 gives the full variable domain: SAVISQKPSRDICQRGTSLTIQCQVDSQVTMMFWYRQQPGQSLTLIATANQGSEATYESGFVIDKFPISRPNLTFSTLTVSNMSPEDSSIYLCSVRTGGGYGYTFGSGTRLTVV.

J is TRBJ1-2 and V is TRBV12-3 or TRBV12-4, with unresolved D. The CDR3 has 12 residues. V gave up 3 bases and J gave up 5 bases, with 7 bases separating them. CDR3: CASSFPSYGYTF. In nucleotides, the CDR3 is TGTGCCAGCAGTTTTCCTTCTTATGGCTACACCTTC.

To note about this clonotype: The CDR3 ends on some other residue instead of the conserved phenylalanine or tryptophan, so this is likely a read error. The limits of the CDR3 on the DNA are not certain, so only TCRdb's listed CDR3 is given. The chain recombines TRBV27 with TRBJ1-1; whether TRBD1, the table's D call, matches the DNA was not checked. Germline-derived CDR1 and CDR2 are MNHEY and SMNVEV (reference sequence). The length of the CDR3 is 14 amino acids, counting both ends. The chain's CDR3 is CASSFGGGSGDTFC.

Ten or more counts support this clonotype. This chain links TRBV20-1 with TRBJ1-1; 7 bases line up with TRBD1. The CDR3 is 17 residues long. V gave up 0 bases and J gave up 0 bases; unmatched junction bases: 10. Germline V gene lookup returns CDR1 DFQATT and CDR2 SNEGSKA (reference sequence). The CDR3 spells CSARDPGTQGVNTEAFF. CDR3 coding DNA: TGCAGTGCTAGAGATCCCGGTACTCAGGGGGTGAACACTGAAGCTTTCTTT.

This clonotype occurred many times. This sequence joins TRBV15 and TRBJ1-2; TRBD1 matches 9 bases. Germline loops: CDR1 LNHNV, CDR2 YYDKDF (reference sequence). This CDR3 contains 14 residues. V shed 5 bases, J shed 13 bases, and the junction held 14 bases outside the gene matches. DNA of the CDR3: TGTGCCACCAGCGGAAAATCCGGGACAGGGTCGTTCACCTTC. Translation gives CATSGKSGTGSFTF.

There are many counts of this clonotype. This chain links TRBV19 with TRBJ1-2, with TRBD1 matching 8 bases. Germline CDR1 reads LNHDA; CDR2 reads SQIVND (reference sequence). The CDR3 is made up of 15 amino acids. V shed 3 bases, J shed 2 bases, and the junction held 5 bases outside the gene matches. The CDR3 nucleotides read TGTGCCAGTAGTATCGGACAGGGAAAAAACTATGGCTACACCTTC. Encoded protein: CASSIGQGKNYGYTF.

There are many counts of this clonotype. The V call is TRBV6-2 or TRBV6-3, the J call TRBJ2-3; the D gene is possibly TRBD1 (5 bases). The germline CDR1 and CDR2 sequences are MNHEY and SVGEGT. With 2 bases removed from V and 4 bases from J, the gap between germline ends came to 7 bases. The CDR3 is made up of 13 amino acids. CDR3 loop: CASSYQGPDTQYF. The CDR3 bases are TGTGCCAGCAGTTACCAGGGTCCAGATACGCAGTATTTT.

This clonotype was recorded many times. The CDR3 region is CSVEDAGYEQYF. DNA for the CDR3: TGCAGCGTTGAAGATGCAGGTTACGAGCAGTACTTC. The chain is built from TRBV29-1 and TRBJ2-7, with D unresolved. V was cut by 0 bases and J by 4 bases, with 7 bases left in between. CDR1 is SQVTM and CDR2 is ANQGSEA in the germline V gene. This CDR3 has 12 residues.

This clonotype was seen many times. The rearrangement joins TRBV10-3 to TRBJ1-5; D unresolved. Germline CDR1 reads ENHRY; CDR2 reads SYGVKD. CDR3 length equals 16 residues. The V end was cut by 0 bases, the J end by 0 bases, with 9 bases between. CDR3 DNA: TGTGCCATCAGTGAGTCAATGGGATATAGCAATCAGCCCCAGCATTTT. Its protein product is CAISESMGYSNQPQHF.

This clonotype was counted ten times or more. The chain links TRBV4-3 to TRBJ2-5; D not certain. Trimming cost V 0 bases and J 0 bases, with 5 bases left between them. The V gene's germline CDR1 is LGHNA and CDR2 YSLEER. The CDR3 is 14 residues long. The CDR3 region has the DNA TGCGCCAGCAGCCAAGACTTGTACCAAGAGACCCAGTACTTC. Translated: CASSQDLYQETQYF.

The chain uses TRBV7-9 and TRBJ2-3; D not resolved. The germline V gene has CDR1 SEHNR and CDR2 FQNEAQ (reference sequence). Trimming removed 5 bases at V and 3 bases at J, with 12 bases between. CDR3 size: 14 residues. CDR3 amino acids: CASSLPEATDTQYF. The CDR3 nucleotides are TGTGCCAGCAGCCTCCCCGAGGCGACAGATACGCAGTATTTT. Full variable domain (outside the CDR3, taken from reference TRBV7-9 and TRBJ2-3): DTGVSQNPRHKITKRGQNVTFRCDPISEHNRLYWYRQTLGQGPEFLTYFQNEAQLEKSRLLSDRFSAERPKGSFSTLEIQRTEQGDSAMYLCASSLPEATDTQYFGPGTRLTVL.